This TCR beta chain was sequenced for a study of cytomegalovirus exposure and HLA in healthy donors (dated by TCRdb to the late 2010s). Regarding the study in general: In an earlier analysis of around 540 of the donors, less than 350 Gb of sequence data and roughly 100 million unique TCR beta sequences from 180 million or so T cells were reported. Around 320 gigabases of sequencing data and approximately 93 million unique TCR sequences were included in an early release covering 500 to 750 HLA-typed donors. Of the 350 to 450 genotyped donors, approximately 82% fell in the genetic ancestry cluster associated with self-reported Caucasian donors. The study aimed to test whether cataloging public T cell receptors could reveal signatures of past pathogen exposure. The study profiled the T cell repertoires of 500 to 800 subjects by immunosequencing and related them to cytomegalovirus serostatus. Along with the approximately 650-subject first cohort, a separate validation cohort of some 130 different subjects was used. To predict cytomegalovirus infection status, the study combined high-throughput TCR immunosequencing, statistical association of individual TCRs with disease status, and machine learning. In a later analysis, previously published TCR beta repertoires from 500 to 750 donors were re-analyzed and high-resolution HLA genotyping was added so that TCR occurrence patterns could be studied. Rather than using new phenotypic data, the later analysis identified candidate immune exposures from TCR beta sequences and from how often those sequences occurred across donors. To decide whether each TCR beta V gene segment behaved as functional or pseudogenic, an earlier analysis of approximately 620 of the donors relied on high-throughput TCR beta sequencing. Donor age, sex, ethnicity and CMV serostatus were compiled alongside the repertoire data. A later genetic analysis took genome-wide SNP genotypes for about 65% of the roughly 670 donors and used that subset as a discovery cohort. All discovery cohort repertoires had been generated using a single sequencing platform. HLA typing covered class I and class II loci at four-digit resolution. The number of donors typed differed by locus, with roughly 620-640 for A, B, C, DRB1 and DQB1, roughly 520 for DQA1, 600 to 610 for DPA1, and some 440 for DPB1. About 5 DR-DQ haplotypes were handled as single units for association and clustering, since linkage in the cohort was strong. Among some 400 genotyped donors of the cohort, an average of about 220,000 unique TCR beta nucleotide sequences was sequenced per donor, of which 15% to 20% were non-productive. The paper's findings and limits, for the study overall: In the study, 164 TCR beta chains were listed as associated with cytomegalovirus. In a later genetic analysis, a missense DCLRE1C variant was associated with V-gene and J-gene trimming of TCR beta chains, and the association was replicated in an independent cohort. Because counts were too low, roughly 17 rarely observed V segments, including chromosome 9 orphons, were left out of the earlier analysis of approximately 580 of the donors. When HLA alleles, especially DR and DQ, strongly co-occurred, TCR associations were difficult to assign to individual alleles. In vitro tests confirmed that a few of the cytomegalovirus-associated TCR beta chains recognize cytomegalovirus antigens. The only immune exposure information available for the cohort was CMV serostatus. A cluster of highly shared sequence variants was judged likely to be a technical artifact of the sequencing pipeline. The classifier was reported to diagnose cytomegalovirus status with high specificity and sensitivity in both the original and validation cohorts. A further reported finding was that TCR beta sequences accurately predicted the HLA-A and HLA-B alleles for most subjects in the first cohort. The authors suggested that the approach could potentially be generalized to other disease states and immunological phenotypes. Roughly uniform sequencing depth across donors was assumed in presence/absence analyses, although this assumption may not hold. Some IMGT-functional V segments, including TRBV6-2 and TRBV6-3, could not be told apart with the 87-base-pair reads, so those segments were excluded. In an earlier analysis of under 600 of the donors, most TCR beta V segments were observed in productive rearrangements about 90% or about 30% of the time, broadly matching IMGT annotations. According to a later analysis, parvovirus B19, influenza, CMV and Epstein-Barr virus appeared linked to several top co-occurrence clusters. While some public TCRs were present in many individuals, most TCR sequences turned up only very rarely across donors. A later analysis found that TCR association rates varied across HLA loci, with DRB1 alleles showing the most associated TCRs and HLA-C alleles the fewest. A later analysis found that HLA-associated TCR beta chains were more clonally expanded and had lower generation probabilities than equally common non-associated chains. Because HLA typing was unavailable for some donors at each locus, only the typed subset was used in association tests. Compared with the approximately 600-donor mean, donors in an Asian-associated ancestry cluster had fewer N-insertions in productive TCRs, according to a later genetic analysis. Specific HLA alleles were associated with 18,000 or so TCR beta sequences at a false discovery rate of 0.05 in a later analysis. The cohort was sequenced for TCR beta chains only, and without alpha or paired-chain data the features that could be detected were limited. Correlated functional status among segregating V segments might be attributable to linkage disequilibrium, but an unknown experimental factor could not be ruled out. According to a later analysis, most CMV-associated TCR beta chains appeared to be HLA-restricted, and the HLA associations seemed to be driven largely by CMV exposure.

Library construction relied on the immunoSEQ multiplex PCR assay. A mixture of 60 forward primers for TCR Vbeta segments and 13 reverse primers for TCR Jbeta segments was used in the multiplex PCR. The CDR3 region of rearranged TCR beta genes was amplified from genomic DNA by a multiplex PCR assay. On the Illumina HiSeq System, the amplified TCR beta libraries were sequenced as 87-base-pair reads. Processing in the source paper ran as follows. A later analysis tallied 75 million to 95 million unique TCR beta chains across the 666 repertoires, and approximately 12 million of those chains were shared by two or more donors. To remove PCR and sequencing errors, raw reads were error-corrected and collapsed into unique sequences using a nearest-neighbor algorithm that merged closely related sequences. CDR3 sequences were aligned to IMGT reference sequences to assign V, D and J gene segments. Each retained sequence needed at least a six-nucleotide match to both a V gene segment and a J gene segment. Rearrangements were classified as productive when the CDR3 lacked stop codons and remained in frame with V and J, and all other rearrangements were classified as non-productive. CDR3 was defined by IMGT convention, running from the second conserved V-encoded cysteine to the conserved J-encoded phenylalanine. In an earlier analysis of around 640 of the donors, sequences lacking an unambiguous match to a single V gene segment were excluded. An earlier analysis of some 500 of the donors classified V segments as functional when productive rearrangements were above 56.7% and as segregating when the standard deviation between donors was above 5%. A statistical classification framework was built to diagnose cytomegalovirus status from the catalog of TCR beta chain sequences. In a later analysis, TCR nucleotide sequences were compared against IMGT/GENE-DB human TR gene sequences so that V and J genes could be assigned. The TCRdist pipeline was used in a later analysis to assign CDR3 sequences and most-parsimonious VDJ recombination scenarios. In a later analysis, each TCR beta chain was defined by its CDR3 amino acid sequence together with its V-gene family, and reads lacking a unique V-gene family were excluded. In a later analysis, approximately 640 highly shared, low-generation-probability nucleotide sequences were removed to address suspected cross-contamination and a sequencing artifact. A later analysis calculated a clonal expansion index for each public chain from normalized within-repertoire ranks of inferred template counts. Generation probabilities in a later analysis came from a VDJ recombination model fitted to out-of-frame rearrangements, and those results were checked against IGoR. In a later analysis, TCR-TCR, TCR-HLA and TCR-CMV co-occurrence was scored with hypergeometric tests, and a repertoire-size bias correction was applied to TCR pairs. In a later analysis, false discovery rates were estimated by permuting HLA or CMV assignments 20 times. A later analysis grouped co-occurring TCRs with DBSCAN, adding TCRdist sequence similarity when clustering within HLA-allele-positive subsets. Repertoires with fewer than 30,000 or more than 120,000 public chains, plus five repertoires with anomalous nucleotide sharing, were excluded from co-occurrence clustering. TCRdb's version of the immuneACCESS table is confined to in-frame rearrangements and falls short of the full clone set. An unresolved V gene accounts for under half of the shortfall where checked; the remainder is of unknown origin. V and J calls and clone size are as listed in that table; D and trimming were resolved from the DNA. This sample lists 250,000 or so clones; more than 75% were detected once. The ten largest account for 1% to 1.5% of the sample.

About this clone: No antigen is known for it. Base qualities were left out, and no much larger clone turns up one base away.

The cohort comprised several hundred healthy bone marrow donors. All cohort members were sampled while nominally healthy, although unrecorded immune exposures were likely present. CMV serostatus was positive for 250 to 300 and negative for about half of the roughly 700 cohort members, and was not recorded for this donor. A peripheral blood sample was provided by each donor, and peripheral blood mononuclear cells were used for TCR beta sequencing. The Qiagen DNeasy Blood Extraction Kit was used to extract genomic DNA from the blood cell samples. The CDR3, cysteine through phenylalanine, is 14 amino acids long. Only the CDR3 DNA is retained, 42 bases long and in frame from the first base. The germline V gene sets CDR1 to SGHTA and CDR2 to FQGNSA. The junction shows trimming of 6 bases on V and 4 bases on J, plus 13 bases between the germline ends.

The rearranged segments are TRBV7-2 and TRBJ2-1; D gene: possibly TRBD2, on 6 matching bases. The sequenced material came from PBMCs. This receptor was obtained from a human donor in good health. In nucleotide form, the sequence is TGTGCCAGCAGGGGGAGGTCCCAGTACAATGAGCAGTTCTTC. This encodes CASRGRSQYNEQFF.